A single T cell receptor (beta chain) is shown here with its context. Its antigen specificity is not known. The record has no base qualities; no much larger clone is one base away. The data originate from a study of cytomegalovirus exposure and HLA in healthy donors listed by TCRdb under 2017. Some background on the complete study: In an earlier analysis of several hundred of the donors, 276 Gb of sequence data and roughly 100 million unique TCR beta sequences from 150 million to 200 million T cells were reported. An early release covering roughly 640 HLA-typed donors comprised about 320 gigabases of sequencing data and around 80 million unique TCR sequences. Of the 300 to 500 genotyped donors, less than 90% were placed in the genetic ancestry cluster associated with self-reported Caucasian donors. The study was designed to test whether signatures of past pathogen exposure could be identified by cataloging public T cell receptors. The study profiled the T cell repertoires of about 720 subjects by immunosequencing and related them to cytomegalovirus serostatus. Along with the roughly 710-subject first cohort, a separate validation cohort of over a hundred different subjects was used. To predict cytomegalovirus infection status, the study combined high-throughput TCR immunosequencing, statistical association of individual TCRs with disease status, and machine learning. In a later analysis, previously published TCR beta repertoires from 500 to 750 donors were re-analyzed and high-resolution HLA genotyping was added so that TCR occurrence patterns could be studied. Rather than using new phenotypic data, the later analysis identified candidate immune exposures from TCR beta sequences and from how often those sequences occurred across donors. An earlier analysis of some 600 of the donors applied high-throughput TCR beta sequencing to assess whether each TCR beta V gene segment acted as functional or pseudogenic. Alongside the repertoire data, information on donor age, sex, ethnicity and CMV serostatus was compiled. A later genetic analysis used genome-wide SNP genotypes for 398 of the 666 donors, treating that subset as a discovery cohort. Every repertoire in the discovery cohort had been generated on one and the same sequencing platform. Both class I and class II loci were covered by HLA typing, at four-digit resolution. Typing coverage varied by locus: roughly 620-630 donors for A, B, C, DRB1 and DQB1; approximately 500 for DQA1; around 570 for DPA1; around 490 for DPB1. Roughly 5 DR-DQ haplotypes were handled as single units for association and clustering, since linkage in the cohort was strong. Among 300 to 500 genotyped donors of the cohort, an average of around 250,000 unique TCR beta nucleotide sequences was sequenced per donor, of which 15% to 20% were non-productive.

The paper's findings and limits, for the study overall: According to the authors, the approach could potentially be generalized to other disease states and immunological phenotypes. The presence/absence analyses assumed that sequencing depth was roughly uniform across donors, and that assumption may not be true. An earlier analysis of approximately 530 of the donors showed that most TCR beta V segments appeared in productive rearrangements either about 87% or about 30% of the time, which broadly matched IMGT annotations. In both the original and validation cohorts, the classifier was reported to diagnose cytomegalovirus status with high specificity and sensitivity. A further reported finding was that TCR beta sequences accurately predicted the HLA-A and HLA-B alleles for most subjects in the first cohort. In vitro tests confirmed that a few of the cytomegalovirus-associated TCR beta chains recognize cytomegalovirus antigens. CMV serostatus was the only immune exposure information available for the cohort. In this cohort, only TCR beta chains were sequenced, and detectable features were limited by the absence of alpha or paired-chain data. In a later genetic analysis, fewer N-insertions in productive TCRs were reported among donors in an Asian-associated ancestry cluster than the roughly 700-donor mean. A later analysis found that HLA-associated TCR beta chains were more clonally expanded and had lower generation probabilities than equally common non-associated chains. The earlier analysis of approximately 590 of the donors excluded roughly 16 rarely observed V segments, including chromosome 9 orphons, because counts were too low. In a later analysis, several top co-occurrence clusters were reported to appear linked to parvovirus B19, influenza, CMV and Epstein-Barr virus. In a later analysis, most CMV-associated TCR beta chains were found to appear HLA-restricted, with HLA associations seemingly driven largely by CMV exposure. The study listed 164 TCR beta chains as associated with cytomegalovirus. The 87-base-pair reads could not distinguish some IMGT-functional V segments, including TRBV6-2 and TRBV6-3, so those segments were excluded. In a later genetic analysis, a missense DCLRE1C variant was associated with V-gene and J-gene trimming of TCR beta chains, and the association was replicated in an independent cohort. A later analysis associated 17,000 or so TCR beta sequences with specific HLA alleles at a false discovery rate of 0.05. Linkage disequilibrium might explain the correlated functional status among segregating V segments, but an unknown experimental factor could not be excluded. Assigning TCR associations to individual alleles was difficult when HLA alleles, especially DR and DQ, strongly co-occurred. While some public TCRs were present in many individuals, most TCR sequences turned up only very rarely across donors. According to a later analysis, TCR association rates differed among HLA loci, with DRB1 alleles showing the most associated TCRs and HLA-C alleles showing the fewest. A group of highly shared sequence variants was considered likely to be a technical artifact of the sequencing pipeline. Because HLA typing was missing for some donors at each locus, association tests included only the typed subset.

Libraries were prepared through the immunoSEQ multiplex PCR assay. A mixture of 60 forward primers for TCR Vbeta segments and 13 reverse primers for TCR Jbeta segments was used in the multiplex PCR. The CDR3 region of rearranged TCR beta genes was amplified from genomic DNA with a multiplex PCR assay. On the Illumina HiSeq System, the amplified TCR beta libraries were sequenced as 87-base-pair reads. The source study handled its data this way. A later analysis tallied roughly 80 million unique TCR beta chains across the 660 or so repertoires, and approximately 9.9 million of those chains were shared by two or more donors. To remove PCR and sequencing errors, raw reads were error-corrected and collapsed into unique sequences using a nearest-neighbor algorithm that merged closely related sequences. Alignment of CDR3 sequences to IMGT reference sequences was used to assign V, D and J gene segments. For a sequence to be retained, at least a six-nucleotide match to both a V gene segment and a J gene segment was required. Rearrangements were called productive when the CDR3 lacked stop codons and stayed in frame with V and J; all others were non-productive. CDR3 was defined according to IMGT convention as the region running from the second conserved V-encoded cysteine to the conserved J-encoded phenylalanine. In an earlier analysis of around 640 of the donors, sequences lacking an unambiguous match to a single V gene segment were excluded. In an earlier analysis of approximately 590 of the donors, a V segment was called functional when productive rearrangements were above 56.7%, and segregating when the standard deviation between donors exceeded 5%. A statistical classification framework was developed to diagnose cytomegalovirus status using the catalog of TCR beta chain sequences. A later analysis assigned V and J genes by comparing TCR nucleotide sequences with IMGT/GENE-DB human TR gene sequences. Using the TCRdist pipeline, a later analysis assigned CDR3 sequences along with most-parsimonious VDJ recombination scenarios. In a later analysis, each TCR beta chain was defined by its CDR3 amino acid sequence together with its V-gene family, and reads lacking a unique V-gene family were excluded. In a later analysis, 450 to 600 highly shared, low-generation-probability nucleotide sequences were removed to address suspected cross-contamination and a sequencing artifact. In a later analysis, a clonal expansion index was calculated for each public chain from normalized within-repertoire ranks of inferred template counts. In a later analysis, generation probabilities were computed with a VDJ recombination model fitted to out-of-frame rearrangements, and the resulting probabilities were checked against IGoR. A later analysis scored TCR-TCR, TCR-HLA and TCR-CMV co-occurrence with hypergeometric tests, applying a repertoire-size bias correction to TCR pairs. False discovery rates were estimated in a later analysis by permuting HLA or CMV assignments 20 times. In a later analysis, co-occurring TCRs were grouped using DBSCAN, and TCRdist sequence similarity was added for clustering within HLA-allele-positive subsets. Repertoires with fewer than 30,000 or more than 120,000 public chains were left out of co-occurrence clustering, as were about 5 repertoires with anomalous nucleotide sharing. Here the immuneACCESS table is served through TCRdb, limited to in-frame sequences with V and J called. Missing clones are a known gap in these copies; in checked studies unresolved V genes cover under half, and the rest lacks a known reason. The DNA gave D and trimming, while V, J and clone size come from that table. For this sample the table gives around 170,000 clones, of which over 75% were detected only once. Jointly, the top ten make up 3.8% of the sample.

In total, roughly 670 healthy bone marrow donors made up the cohort. All cohort members were sampled while nominally healthy, although unrecorded immune exposures were likely present. The donor was CMV seronegative and belonged to the group of 350 to 400 seronegative cohort members. A peripheral blood sample was provided by each donor, and peripheral blood mononuclear cells were used for TCR beta sequencing. The Qiagen DNeasy Blood Extraction Kit was used to extract genomic DNA from the blood cell samples. The CDR3, from cysteine to phenylalanine, totals 16 residues. Only the CDR3 region is kept as DNA, spanning 48 bases read in frame from base 1. Based on the germline V gene (reference sequence), the CDR1 and CDR2 sequences are LNHDA and SQIVND. The germline V and J ends show losses of 5 bases and 2 bases respectively, and no gene match explains 10 bases of the junction.

Sequencing was done on a sample of PBMCs. The chain links TRBV19 with TRBJ2-5, and 8 bases in between align with TRBD1. The sequence derives from a man between 45 and 60 years old in good health and CMV-seronegative. The DNA sequence reads TGTGCCAGTAGTCTGCGACAGGGGACCCGACAAGAGACCCAGTACTTC. It is translated as CASSLRQGTRQETQYF.